Below, 6 T cell receptor beta chains from the same sample are listed, as sequenced in a study of read filtering for tumor transcriptome and immune sequencing. The library was built from 400 to 500 ng RNA with molecular barcoded adaptors for alpha/delta and beta/gamma chains. Using its own MiXCR run on the reads, TCRdb lists one record per CDR3 protein. The table shows approximately 58,000 distinct CDR3 sequences, with 10% to 15% occurring only once. Sample: a population of CD138-negative cells sorted from bone marrow. All receptors derive from a donor aged 40 or older with multiple myeloma.

This clonotype was recorded at least ten times. The V and J genes are TRBV7-9 and TRBJ2-3; D not certain. Germline CDR1 and CDR2: SEHNR and FQNEAQ (reference sequence). Trimming removed 5 bases from V and 6 bases from J, with 18 bases in between. The CDR3 totals 15 residues. This CDR3 is CASSLKLGPVDTQYF. DNA for the CDR3: TGTGCCAGCAGCCTTAAACTGGGTCCGGTGGATACGCAGTATTTT.

At least ten counts were recorded for this clonotype. The genes are TRBV7-9 and TRBJ2-1; D gene ambiguous. The CDR3 runs to 13 residues. Germline V gives CDR1 SEHNR, CDR2 FQNEAQ (reference sequence). V lost 0 bases and J lost 9, with 9 bases in between. CDR3 residues: CASSLASVPEQFF. The CDR3 DNA sequence: TGTGCCAGCAGCTTAGCGTCGGTTCCTGAGCAGTTCTTC. Supplemented by reference TRBV7-9 and TRBJ2-1, the full variable domain reads DTGVSQNPRHKITKRGQNVTFRCDPISEHNRLYWYRQTLGQGPEFLTYFQNEAQLEKSRLLSDRFSAERPKGSFSTLEIQRTEQGDSAMYLCASSLASVPEQFFGPGTRLTVL.

The sample holds many counts of this clonotype. The gene calls are TRBV3-1 and TRBJ1-1, with D hard to call. CDR1 is LGHDT, CDR2 YNNKEL, per germline (reference sequence). The germline V and J ends were trimmed by 5 bases and 1 base, with 14 bases remaining between them. The CDR3 loop spans 15 amino acids. The CDR3 DNA follows: TGTGCCAGCAGCTCTTTTCATACCTGGAACACTGAAGCTTTCTTT. It yields the protein CASSSFHTWNTEAFF. Looking up the rest from reference TRBV3-1 and TRBJ1-1 gives the full variable domain: DTAVSQTPKYLVTQMGNDKSIKCEQNLGHDTMYWYKQDSKKFLKIMFSYNNKELIINETVPNRFSPKSPDKAHLNLHINSLELGDSAVYFCASSSFHTWNTEAFFGQGTRLTVV.

To note about this clonotype: This sequence may be a read error, since a much larger clone differs from it by one base. This chain joins TRBV7-2 and TRBJ2-2; D is possibly TRBD2 (5 bases). Germline V gene lookup returns CDR1 SGHTA and CDR2 FQGNSA. The CDR3 consists of 15 residues. The CDR3: CASSLALSGTGKLFF. CDR3 DNA: TGTGCCAGCAGCTTAGCTCTATCGGGCACCGGGAAGCTGTTTTTT. Drawing the rest from reference TRBV7-2 and TRBJ2-2, the complete variable domain is GAGVSQSPSNKVTEKGKDVELRCDPISGHTALYWYRQSLGQGLEFLIYFQGNSAPDKSGLPSDRFSAERTGGSVSTLTIQRTQQEDSAVYLCASSLALSGTGKLFFGEGSRLTVL.

The table lists this clonotype with many counts. This sequence joins TRBV7-9 and TRBJ2-2, with D tentatively TRBD1 (6 bases). Germline V gene data show CDR1 as SEHNR and CDR2 as FQNEAQ (reference sequence). V was shortened by 5 bases and J by 6 bases, with 7 bases between the two germline ends. This CDR3 is 12 amino acids long. CDR3 DNA: TGTGCCAGCAGCCGGACAGCCGGGGAGCTGTTTTTT. Translating it yields CASSRTAGELFF.

This clonotype was observed many times. The genes are TRBV20-1 and TRBJ2-7, with 11 bases lining up with TRBD1. The CDR3 sequence is 19 residues long. Germline V gene sequence: CDR1 DFQATT, CDR2 SNEGSKA (reference sequence). The J segment lost 0 bases and the V segment lost 0 bases, leaving 13 bases of the junction unmatched. The CDR3 spells CSARDAGQGATFDSYEQYF. CDR3 DNA sequence: TGCAGTGCTAGAGACGCCGGACAGGGGGCTACCTTCGACTCCTACGAGCAGTACTTC.